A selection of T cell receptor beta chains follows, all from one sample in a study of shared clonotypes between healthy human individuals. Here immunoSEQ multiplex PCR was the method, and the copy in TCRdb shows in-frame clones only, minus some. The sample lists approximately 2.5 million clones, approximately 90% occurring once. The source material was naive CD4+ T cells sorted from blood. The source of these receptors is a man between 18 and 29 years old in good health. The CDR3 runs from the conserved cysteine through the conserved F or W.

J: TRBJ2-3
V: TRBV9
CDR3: CASSAGQIAADTQYF

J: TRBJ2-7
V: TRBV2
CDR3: CASREDTSYEQYF

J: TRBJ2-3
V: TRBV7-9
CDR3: CASRQISDTQYF

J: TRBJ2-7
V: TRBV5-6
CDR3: CASSLRVTARSYEQYF

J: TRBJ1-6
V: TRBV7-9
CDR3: CASRLYLGTGNNSPLHF

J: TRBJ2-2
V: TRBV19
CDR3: CASSISGGATGELFF

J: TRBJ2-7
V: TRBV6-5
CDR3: CASALAASSYEQYF

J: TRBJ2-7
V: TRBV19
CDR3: CASSTSGRASGEQYF

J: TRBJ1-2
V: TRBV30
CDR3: CAWSGTGYGYTF

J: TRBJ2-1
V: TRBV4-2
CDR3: CASSQDYAAIRQFF

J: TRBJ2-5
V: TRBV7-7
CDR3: CASSATGAETQYF

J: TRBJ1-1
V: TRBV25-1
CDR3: CASSDVGNTEAFF

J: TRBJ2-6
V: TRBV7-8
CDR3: CASSPWGSGANVLTF

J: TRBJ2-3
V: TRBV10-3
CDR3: CAIRGAMGTDTQYF

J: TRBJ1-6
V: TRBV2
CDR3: CASSPRTSDSPLHF

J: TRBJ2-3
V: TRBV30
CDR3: CAWTPRRGPSTDTQYF

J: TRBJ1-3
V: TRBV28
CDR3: CASTLGGILSGNTIYF

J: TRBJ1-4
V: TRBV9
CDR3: CASSALGSNEKLFF

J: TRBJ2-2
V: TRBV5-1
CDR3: CASSLVGVTGELFF

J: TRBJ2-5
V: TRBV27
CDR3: CASSLYPSSGETQYF

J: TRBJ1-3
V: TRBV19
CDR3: CATETGVGNTIYF

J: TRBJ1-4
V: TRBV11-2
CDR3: CASSFLQNEKLFF

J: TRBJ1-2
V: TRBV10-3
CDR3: CAISDVWYTF

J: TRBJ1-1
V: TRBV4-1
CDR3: CASSRGGTGDTEAFF

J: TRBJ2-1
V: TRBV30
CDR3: CAWTPRVNYNEQFF

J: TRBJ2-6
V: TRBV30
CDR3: CAWSVGSSGANVLTF

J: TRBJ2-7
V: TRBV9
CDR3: CASSVNGGIYEQYF

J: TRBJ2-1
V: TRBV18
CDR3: CASSTSGGYEQFF

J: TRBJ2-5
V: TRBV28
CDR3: CASSLATYQETQYF

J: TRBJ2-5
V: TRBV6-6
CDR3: CASSYAPGETQYF

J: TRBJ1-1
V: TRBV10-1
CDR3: CASSATDRNTEAFF

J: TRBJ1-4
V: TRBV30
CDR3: CAWSGRGRPTNEKLFF

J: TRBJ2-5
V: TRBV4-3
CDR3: CASSQTQTRVETQYF

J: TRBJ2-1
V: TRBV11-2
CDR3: CASSPGTSGSLQFF

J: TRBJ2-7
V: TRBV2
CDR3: CASSEALSEQYF

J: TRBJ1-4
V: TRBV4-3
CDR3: CASSQDATGGGKLFF

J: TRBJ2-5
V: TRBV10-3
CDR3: CATGGGWRETQYF

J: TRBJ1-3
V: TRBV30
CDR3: CAFSTTGNTIYF

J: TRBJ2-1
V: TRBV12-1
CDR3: CASSPRLAGAIPSYNEQFF

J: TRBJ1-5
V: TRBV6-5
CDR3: CASRPTGTDQPQHF

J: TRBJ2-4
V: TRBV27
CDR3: CASSYTLGTAKNIQYF

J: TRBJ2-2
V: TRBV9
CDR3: CASSVGTGDNGELFF

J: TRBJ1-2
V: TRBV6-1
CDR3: CARKEGQNYGYTF

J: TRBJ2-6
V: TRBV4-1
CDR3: CASSQVSGMISGANVLTF

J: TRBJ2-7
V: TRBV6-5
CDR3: CATTALSYEQYF

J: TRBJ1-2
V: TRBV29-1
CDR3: CSVSEEYYGYTF